The 19 T cell receptor beta chains in this list originate from one sample, sequenced in a study of cytomegalovirus exposure and HLA in healthy donors. Both 60 Vbeta primers and 13 Jbeta primers went into the PCR. Produced via immunoSEQ multiplex PCR; TCRdb's table is partial and in-frame only. The sample yields hundreds of thousands of clones, about 77% seen once. Sequenced input: PBMCs. All receptors come from a boy between 10 and 17 years old in good health and CMV-seronegative.

The chain employs TRBV16 and TRBJ2-7; 7 nucleotides line up with TRBD1. After removal of 1 base from V and 5 bases from J, the junction contained 8 bases not matched to a gene. Looked up from germline, CDR1 is KGHSY and CDR2 is FQNENV. This CDR3 comprises 15 residues. CDR3 residues: CASSQFWGQTDEQYF. CDR3 in DNA: TGTGCCAGCAGCCAATTTTGGGGACAGACAGACGAGCAGTACTTC.

V gene TRBV9 combines with J gene TRBJ2-7, with a weak D call TRBD2 (6 bases). The CDR3 totals 14 residues. Germline assignment: CDR1 SGDLS and CDR2 YYNGEE. V was cut by 0 bases and J by 1 base, with 8 bases left in between. This chain's CDR3 is CASSVASASYEQYF. The CDR3 bases are TGTGCCAGCAGCGTAGCTAGCGCTTCCTACGAGCAGTACTTC.

The rearrangement links TRBV11-3 to TRBJ1-3, with D uncertain. Trimming left V 3 bases short and J 0 bases short, with 9 bases between. Germline values: CDR1 SGHNT, CDR2 YENEEA. The CDR3 is made up of 15 amino acids. The chain's CDR3 is CASSLFTSSGNTIYF. DNA for the CDR3: TGTGCCAGCAGCTTGTTCACGAGCTCTGGAAACACCATATATTTT.

This sequence joins TRBV5-4 and TRBJ2-7, with 11 positions matching TRBD2. V gave up 4 bases and J gave up 0 bases; unmatched junction bases: 6. This CDR3 has 16 residues. Germline values: CDR1 SGHNT, CDR2 YYREEE (reference sequence). DNA for the CDR3: TGTGCCAGCAGCCCGGGTAGCGGGAGGGCCTCCTACGAGCAGTACTTC. Translated, it gives CASSPGSGRASYEQYF.

In regard to this clone: The junction shows a germline mismatch at one end, possibly a read error. CDR3 amino acids: CASTLGGTSKRGAFF. For the CDR3, the DNA is TGTGCCAGCACCTTAGGAGGGACATCAAAAAGGGGAGCTTTCTTT. The V gene is TRBV7-9, the J gene TRBJ1-1; a possible D gene is TRBD1 (6 bases). This CDR3 has 15 amino acids. Per the germline V gene, CDR1 is SEHNR and CDR2 is FQNEAQ (reference sequence).

This clone was counted a few times. The rearrangement links TRBV19 to TRBJ1-5, with 8 bases lining up with TRBD1. This CDR3 has 19 amino acids. The V gene's germline CDR1 is LNHDA and CDR2 SQIVND (reference sequence). Trimming cost V 3 bases and J 5 bases; bases outside gene matches: 18. Here the CDR3 reads CASSIDGDRSLGRHQPQHF. The CDR3 DNA reads as TGTGCCAGTAGTATTGATGGGGACAGGTCCCTGGGCCGGCATCAGCCCCAGCATTTT.

The V gene is TRBV6-5, the J gene TRBJ2-5; D perhaps matches TRBD2 (6 bases). The J call may be in error: the DNA end matches TRBJ2-7 better. CDR3 size: 14 residues. Germline CDR1 MNHEY, CDR2 SVGAGI. The CDR3 DNA sequence: TGTGCCAGCAGCCGGGACTCCTCTTACTACGAGCAGTACTTC. Residues: CASSRDSSYYEQYF.

The chain recombines TRBV11-3 with TRBJ2-5, with a tentative D call TRBD1 (5 bases). This CDR3 region has 14 residues. The V gene lost 5 bases and the J gene lost 4 bases, with 14 bases spanning the gap. Germline loops: CDR1 SGHNT, CDR2 YENEEA. The CDR3, as DNA: TGTGCCAGCAGCCCCGGCGGACAAATAGAGACCCAGTACTTC. Encoded protein: CASSPGGQIETQYF.

The chain recombines TRBV5-4 with TRBJ1-2; 7 nucleotides agree with TRBD1. Germline V gene data show CDR1 as SGHNT and CDR2 as YYREEE (reference sequence). J was trimmed by 4 bases and V by 5 bases; bases with no gene match: 14. The CDR3 loop spans 16 amino acids. The CDR3 DNA follows: TGTGCCAGCAGTTTTGGCAGGGGGATCCGACCCTATGGCTACACCTTC. Translating gives CASSFGRGIRPYGYTF.

The chain has TRBV6-6 and TRBJ2-7; D is possibly TRBD2 (6 bases). Trimming left V 0 bases short and J 3 bases short, with 15 bases between. The CDR3 is made up of 16 amino acids. CDR1 is MNHNY and CDR2 is SVGAGI in the germline V gene (reference sequence). The CDR3 here is CASSYSAGSGNYEQYF. CDR3 nucleotide sequence: TGTGCCAGCAGTTACTCGGCGGGGTCCGGTAACTACGAGCAGTACTTC.

This clone has more than one count but fewer than ten. The J gene is TRBJ2-1, the V gene TRBV6-4; TRBD1 aligns across 8 bases. The length of the CDR3 is 12 residues. After removal of 4 bases from V and 12 bases from J, the junction contained 5 bases not matched to a gene. Germline CDR1 is MRHNA and CDR2 is SNTAGT. CDR3 DNA: TGTGCCAGCAGTGGGGTCGACAGGGGGCAGTTCTTC. It yields the protein CASSGVDRGQFF.

The chain carries TRBV30 and TRBJ2-2, with 11 bases lining up with TRBD2. Germline V CDR1 and CDR2: GTSNPN, SVGIG (reference sequence). The CDR3 is made up of 15 amino acids. With V trimmed by 3 bases and J by 2 bases, 2 bases remained unmatched. DNA for the CDR3: TGTGCCTGGAGCGGGACTAGCGGAAACACCGGGGAGCTGTTTTTT. Its protein is CAWSGTSGNTGELFF.

The chain has TRBV9 and TRBJ2-7; 7 bases are shared with TRBD1. The CDR3 length is 15 residues. Germline-derived CDR1 and CDR2 are SGDLS and YYNGEE. Germline trimming cut 4 bases from V and 2 bases from J; bases unmatched to any gene: 9. The CDR3 DNA sequence: TGTGCCAGCAGCCCGCGACAGGGCTTTCCCTACGAGCAGTACTTC. This codes for CASSPRQGFPYEQYF.

In regard to this clone: Relative to the germline gene, one junction end is altered; a read error may explain this. The J gene is TRBJ1-1, the V gene TRBV27; possibly TRBD1 for D (5 bases). There are 14 residues in the CDR3. The germline gives CDR1 MNHEY, CDR2 SMNVEV (reference sequence). The CDR3 DNA is TGTGCCAGCTCCCTCATACCAGGGAACCCTGAAGCTTTCTTT. Translation: CASSLIPGNPEAFF.

The CDR3, as DNA: TGTGCCAGCAGCTTTAGCGGGGACTATGGCTACACCTTC. Its protein product is CASSFSGDYGYTF. The chain combines TRBV11-3 with TRBJ1-2; D ambiguous. From germline, CDR1 is SGHNT and CDR2 YENEEA. The CDR3 runs 13 residues. The V end lost 3 bases, the J end lost 3 bases, and 8 bases lay between the germline ends.

V and J are TRBV7-9 and TRBJ1-4; TRBD1 matches 7 bases. Germline V gives CDR1 SEHNR, CDR2 FQNEAQ (reference sequence). Trimming took 10 bases from V and 1 from J; bases not matched to a gene: 12. The CDR3 extends over 16 amino acids. The CDR3 is CATYDREEGTNEKLFF. CDR3 DNA: TGTGCCACCTATGACAGGGAGGAGGGAACTAATGAAAAACTGTTTTTT.

The chain combines TRBV5-6 with TRBJ2-3; 9 bases map to TRBD1. The CDR3 is 15 amino acids. Trimming at V came to 5 bases and at J to 3 bases, leaving 7 bases not matched to a gene. Germline loops: CDR1 SGHDT, CDR2 YYEEEE. For the CDR3, the DNA is TGTGCCAGCAGTCGTCCGACAGGGGGGACAGATACGCAGTATTTT. This codes for CASSRPTGGTDTQYF.

This chain connects TRBV9 to TRBJ2-7, with TRBD2 matching 7 bases. The CDR3 extends over 14 amino acids. Trimming cost V 3 bases and J 9 bases; bases outside gene matches: 12. Germline V lookup: CDR1 SGDLS, CDR2 YYNGEE. The CDR3 DNA reads TGTGCCAGCAGCGGACCGGGAGGCCAGAGGGGGCAGTACTTC. It codes for CASSGPGGQRGQYF.

This clone was observed a handful of times. J is TRBJ1-2 and V is TRBV7-9; unclear D gene. The CDR3 runs to 14 residues. The V gene's germline CDR1 is SEHNR and CDR2 FQNEAQ (reference sequence). V dropped 6 bases and J dropped 2 bases, with 13 bases sitting between them. CDR3 nucleotides: TGTGCCAGCAGTTTTTTGGGAGGCAACTATGGCTACACCTTC. This encodes CASSFLGGNYGYTF.